The next 5 T cell receptor beta chains were all read from a single sample in a study of T cells of healthy individuals. MiXCR, applied by TCRdb to the 5' RACE reads, yields one record per CDR3 protein. This table holds roughly 87,000 distinct CDR3 sequences, approximately 18% found once. These receptors came from a human donor in good health.

V usage is TRBV7-2 and J usage is TRBJ2-3; 8 bases are shared with TRBD2. The CDR3 runs to 18 residues. Germline trimming cut 0 bases from V and 1 base from J; bases unmatched to any gene: 9. CDR1 and CDR2 from the germline V gene are SGHTA and FQGNSA. The CDR3 DNA follows: TGTGCCAGCAGCTTAGCTGGGACTAGACCCCCCGGCACAGATACGCAGTATTTT. The encoded protein is CASSLAGTRPPGTDTQYF.

The chain combines TRBV11-2 with TRBJ1-3; D ambiguous. The CDR3 runs to 14 residues. Trimming took 2 bases from V and 7 from J, leaving 12 bases between them. Germline lookup yields CDR1 SGHAT and CDR2 FQNNGV. The CDR3 DNA reads as TGTGCCAGCAGCTTACCACCGGAGAGGAACACCATATATTTT. Translating gives CASSLPPERNTIYF.

The chain links TRBV28 to TRBJ2-7; D is perhaps TRBD1 or TRBD2 (5 bases each). V shed 6 bases and J shed 7 bases, with 16 bases lying between them. Germline CDR1 is MDHEN and CDR2 is SYDVKM. There are 13 residues in the CDR3. CDR3 amino acids: CASRERGRREQYF. The CDR3 coding sequence is TGTGCCAGCAGGGAGAGGGGCAGGCGAGAGCAGTACTTC.

CDR3 sequence (DNA): TGTGCCAGCGGATTTTATAGCAATCAGCCCCAGCATTTT. Protein product: CASGFYSNQPQHF. V and J are TRBV27 and TRBJ1-5; D ambiguous. Trimming removed 8 bases from V and 0 bases from J, with 8 bases in between. Germline V gene lookup returns CDR1 MNHEY and CDR2 SMNVEV (reference sequence). This CDR3 comprises 13 residues.

The chain recombines TRBV27 with TRBJ1-6; D remains ambiguous. V dropped 5 bases and J dropped 9 bases, with 14 bases sitting between them. The CDR3 loop spans 14 amino acids. The germline CDR1 and CDR2 sequences are MNHEY and SMNVEV (reference sequence). The CDR3 region is CASSPGGSASPLHF. As DNA, the CDR3 is TGTGCCAGCAGTCCCGGAGGGTCAGCTTCACCCCTCCACTTT.